This T cell receptor beta chain was sequenced during a study of cytomegalovirus exposure and HLA in healthy donors. Study summary: Early released data had tens of millions of unique TCRs, all coming from HLA-typed donors. Study-wide findings and caveats: In vitro confirmation showed three CMV-associated chains to be CMV antigen specific. Sequencing likely generated an artifact that appeared as a cluster of highly shared sequence variants.

Looked up from germline, CDR1 is MGHDK and CDR2 is SYGVNS. With V trimmed by 7 bases and J by 0 bases, 6 bases remained unmatched. The CDR3 length is 15 residues. PCR involved 60 Vbeta and 13 Jbeta primers. Sequencing was performed with immunoSEQ multiplex PCR; in TCRdb, only in-frame clones are kept and a portion is missing. The table for this sample gives about 87,000 clones. As concerns this clone: Its antigen is currently unknown.

This TCR derives from a man in his fifties or sixties in good health and CMV-seropositive. The sequenced material came from PBMCs. This rearrangement joins TRBV25-1 to TRBJ2-1; TRBD2 matches 7 bases. This CDR3 reads CASMRRGSSYNEQFF. The CDR3 region has the DNA TGTGCCAGCATGAGGCGGGGGAGCTCCTACAATGAGCAGTTCTTC.